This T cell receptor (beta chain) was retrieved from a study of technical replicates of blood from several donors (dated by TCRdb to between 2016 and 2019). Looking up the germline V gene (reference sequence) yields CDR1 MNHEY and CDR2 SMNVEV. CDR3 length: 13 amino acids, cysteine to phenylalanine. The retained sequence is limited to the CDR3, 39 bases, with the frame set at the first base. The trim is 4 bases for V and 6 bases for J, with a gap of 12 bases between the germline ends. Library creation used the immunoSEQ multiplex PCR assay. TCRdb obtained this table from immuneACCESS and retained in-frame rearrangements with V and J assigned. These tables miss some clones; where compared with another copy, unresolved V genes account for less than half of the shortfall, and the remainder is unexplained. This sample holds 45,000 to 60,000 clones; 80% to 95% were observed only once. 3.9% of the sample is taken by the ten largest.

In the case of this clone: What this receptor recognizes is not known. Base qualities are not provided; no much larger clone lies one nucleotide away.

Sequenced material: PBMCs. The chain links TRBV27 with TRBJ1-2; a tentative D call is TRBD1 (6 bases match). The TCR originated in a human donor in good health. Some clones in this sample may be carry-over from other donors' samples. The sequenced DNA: TGTGCCAGCAGTTCTGGGGGCGCCCATGGCTACACCTTC. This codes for CASSSGGAHGYTF.